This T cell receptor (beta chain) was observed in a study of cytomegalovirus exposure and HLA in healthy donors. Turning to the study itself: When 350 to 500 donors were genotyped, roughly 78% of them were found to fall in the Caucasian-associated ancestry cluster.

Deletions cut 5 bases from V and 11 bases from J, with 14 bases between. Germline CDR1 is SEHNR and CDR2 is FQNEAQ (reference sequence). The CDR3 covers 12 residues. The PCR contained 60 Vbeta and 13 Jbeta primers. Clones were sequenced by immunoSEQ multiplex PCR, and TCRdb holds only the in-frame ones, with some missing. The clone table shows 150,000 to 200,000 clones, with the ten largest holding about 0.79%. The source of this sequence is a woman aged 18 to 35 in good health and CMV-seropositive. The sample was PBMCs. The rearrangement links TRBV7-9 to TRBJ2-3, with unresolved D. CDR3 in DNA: TGTGCCAGCAGCCCGCTCAGAGGCGGGCAGTATTTT. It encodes CASSPLRGGQYF.